This T cell receptor (beta chain) was profiled in a study of T cells in Graves' hyperthyroidism and ophthalmopathy. Study in general: Peripheral blood was drawn at first diagnosis, prior to all treatment.

No progression to ophthalmopathy during 18 months of follow-up defined stable disease. Trimming cost V 1 base and J 0 bases, with 9 bases left between them. CDR3 length: 15 amino acids. In germline, CDR1 is LGHNA, CDR2 YSLEER. RNA transcripts were the template for amplifying TCR beta CDR3 regions. The HTBI set primed first-round TCR CDR3 RT-PCR. Each CDR3 protein gets one entry after TCRdb re-called the multiplex PCR reads with MiXCR. The repertoire holds under 650,000 distinct CDR3 sequences, with 15% to 20% as singletons. The V gene is TRBV4-3, the J gene TRBJ2-5; D might be TRBD1 (6 bases). This TCR was recovered from a woman in her twenties or thirties with Graves' hyperthyroidism. Sequencing used blood. The CDR3 is CASSQGRDNQETQYF. The CDR3 bases are TGCGCCAGCAGCCAAGGCCGGGACAACCAAGAGACCCAGTACTTC.